Below are 14 T cell receptor beta chains sequenced from a single sample in a study of CD8 T cells in ankylosing spondylitis. In TCRdb, the 5' RACE reads were re-called with MiXCR into one record per CDR3 protein. The table has 36,000 or so distinct CDR3 sequences, 5.5% to 7.5% seen once. The source material was blood, either unsorted or a sorted T cell fraction (not recorded which). These receptors all come from a male donor with ankylosing spondylitis or in good health (not recorded which).

This clonotype is medium-sized within its sample. The chain recombines TRBV5-1 with TRBJ2-1, with D uncertain. This CDR3 is 15 amino acids long. From germline, CDR1 is SGHRS and CDR2 YFSETQ. The ends were cut back, 4 bases at V and 0 bases at J, with 11 bases in the middle. The DNA of the CDR3 is TGCGCCAGCAGCCCCGGTTCCTTCTCCTACAATGAGCAGTTCTTC. Protein sequence: CASSPGSFSYNEQFF.

In its sample, this clonotype was seen many times. The chain's CDR3 is CASSIRERLLPSEQFF. Here the CDR3 DNA reads TGTGCCAGTAGTATTCGGGAGCGTTTACTCCCTAGCGAGCAGTTCTTC. J is TRBJ2-1 and V is TRBV19; a weak D match, TRBD2 (6 bases). The CDR3 loop spans 16 amino acids. Germline V gives CDR1 LNHDA, CDR2 SQIVND (reference sequence). V was cut by 3 bases and J by 10 bases, with 22 bases left in between.

In its sample, this clonotype was seen many times. V and J are TRBV11-2 and TRBJ2-6; D is uncertain. From germline, CDR1 is SGHAT and CDR2 FQNNGV. Deletions cut 4 bases from V and 4 bases from J, with 14 bases between. CDR3 length: 16 residues. The CDR3 loop is CASSSRTSTGANVLTF. The CDR3 bases are TGTGCCAGCAGCTCAAGGACGTCCACCGGGGCCAACGTCCTGACTTTC.

This clonotype has a handful of counts. The chain couples TRBV4-1 to TRBJ2-1, with TRBD2 matching 9 bases. Unmatched junction bases numbered 1, after V lost 1 base and J lost 3 bases. The CDR3 is 15 residues long. Germline V gene sequence: CDR1 MGHRA, CDR2 YSYEKL. For the CDR3, the DNA is TGCGCCAGCAGCCAAGGACTAGCGGACTACAATGAGCAGTTCTTC. The encoded protein is CASSQGLADYNEQFF.

This clonotype was detected many times. The CDR3 here is CASSPGLAGIADTQYF. The CDR3, as DNA: TGCGCCAGCAGCCCGGGACTAGCAGGAATCGCAGATACGCAGTATTTT. This chain uses TRBV5-1 with TRBJ2-3; TRBD2 agrees at 9 bases. The germline gives CDR1 SGHRS, CDR2 YFSETQ. CDR3 length equals 16 residues. J was trimmed by 4 bases and V by 4 bases; bases with no gene match: 10.

At least ten counts were recorded for this clonotype. The V and J genes are TRBV18 and TRBJ1-2; no reliable D call. Trimming stripped 6 bases from V and 2 bases from J, with 10 bases between. This CDR3 spans 13 amino acids. Germline V gives CDR1 KGHSH, CDR2 LQKENI. CDR3 nucleotides: TGTGCCAGCTCGCAGGAAATGAACTATGGCTACACCTTC. It specifies CASSQEMNYGYTF.

This clonotype was found many times. This chain connects TRBV5-6 to TRBJ2-2, with TRBD1 matching 8 bases. The germline V gene has CDR1 SGHDT and CDR2 YYEEEE. The trim removed 3 bases at V and 4 bases at J, leaving 5 bases unmatched. The CDR3 sequence is 15 residues long. The CDR3 sequence: CASSYRGSITGELFF. CDR3 nucleotide sequence: TGTGCCAGCAGCTACAGGGGGTCGATCACCGGGGAGCTGTTTTTT.

In its sample, this clonotype was seen many times. This chain uses TRBV5-5 with TRBJ2-7; D assignment may be TRBD1 or TRBD2 (7 bases each). This CDR3 has 16 amino acids. Germline V gives CDR1 SGHKS, CDR2 YYEKEE (reference sequence). V shed 4 bases and J shed 5 bases, with 22 bases lying between them. The CDR3 DNA reads TGTGCCAGCAGCGCCTCGGGGGGACAGACAGTCCACGAGCAGTACTTC. Amino acid sequence: CASSASGGQTVHEQYF.

This clonotype appeared many times. The chain employs TRBV11-2 and TRBJ2-3, with 8 bases fitting TRBD1. Germline V gives CDR1 SGHAT, CDR2 FQNNGV. Trimming cost V 5 bases and J 0 bases; bases outside gene matches: 7. The CDR3 runs to 16 residues. DNA for the CDR3: TGTGCCAGCAGCCCCCGGACAGGGACTAGCACAGATACGCAGTATTTT. Translating it yields CASSPRTGTSTDTQYF.

This clonotype was detected many times. The chain is built from TRBV9 and TRBJ2-1; 9 nucleotides agree with TRBD1. Losses at the gene ends were 2 bases for V and 0 bases for J; bases not matched to a gene: 0. The CDR3 has 15 amino acids. Germline lookup yields CDR1 SGDLS and CDR2 YYNGEE. The CDR3 spells CASSVTGGSYNEQFF. As DNA, the CDR3 is TGTGCCAGCAGCGTGACAGGGGGCTCCTACAATGAGCAGTTCTTC.

This clonotype has at least ten counts. This sequence joins TRBV7-6 and TRBJ2-1, with 9 bases identical to TRBD2. The V and J ends lost 4 bases and 0 bases, in that order; junction bases with no gene match: 4. This CDR3 has 16 amino acids. Looked up from germline, CDR1 is SGHVS and CDR2 is FNYEAQ. The CDR3 loop reads CASSWAAGGSYNEQFF. The CDR3 nucleotides read TGTGCCAGCAGCTGGGCAGCGGGAGGCTCCTACAATGAGCAGTTCTTC. Variable domain in full (rest from reference TRBV7-6 and TRBJ2-1): GAGVSQSPRYKVTKRGQDVALRCDPISGHVSLYWYRQALGQGPEFLTYFNYEAQQDKSGLPNDRFSAERPEGSISTLTIQRTEQRDSAMYRCASSWAAGGSYNEQFFGPGTRLTVL.

In its sample, this clonotype was seen many times. The chain has TRBV12-3 or TRBV12-4 and TRBJ1-2; 9 positions agree with TRBD1. J lost 8 bases, V lost 6 bases, and 10 bases had no gene match. The CDR3 consists of 14 residues. The CDR3 coding sequence is TGTGCCAGCAGGGCACAGGGGGCGTTTGTCGGCTACACCTTC. Its protein product is CASRAQGAFVGYTF.

This clonotype came up many times. The chain combines TRBV6-1 with TRBJ2-1; D could derive from TRBD1 or TRBD2 (7 bases each). The V and J ends lost 3 bases and 5 bases respectively, with 17 bases between them. The CDR3 totals 16 residues. Per the germline V gene, CDR1 is MNHNS and CDR2 is SASEGT. CDR3 region: CASSEQGGLSNNEQFF. CDR3 nucleotides: TGTGCCAGCAGTGAGCAGGGGGGACTATCAAACAATGAGCAGTTCTTC.

This clonotype was counted ten times or more. The chain employs TRBV7-9 and TRBJ1-5; D is uncertain. CDR1 is SEHNR and CDR2 is FQNEAQ in the germline V gene (reference sequence). This CDR3 has 13 amino acids. Between the trimmed V and J ends, which lost 5 bases and 3 bases, there was a span of 8 bases. CDR3 amino acids: CASSDTYNQPQHF. The CDR3 coding sequence is TGTGCCAGCAGCGACACCTACAATCAGCCCCAGCATTTT.